This paragraph reports one TCR beta chain. Its antigen remains unidentified. The sample belongs to a study of post-analysis software for immune sequencing data. J was trimmed by 5 bases and V by 6 bases; bases with no gene match: 16. The CDR3 length is 18 residues. The V gene's germline CDR1 is MNHNS and CDR2 SASEGT. Overall study findings and caveats: For normalized Chao1 diversity, multiple sclerosis patients scored significantly lower than controls did. Samples from a shared batch, those prepared together, strongly co-clustered by F measure. The five TRBV segments detected at higher frequency in patients than in controls included TRBV5-6, TRBV5-1 and TRBV20-1.

The TCR beta cDNA libraries contained unique molecular identifiers. T cells, about 0.95 to 10 million of them, yielded 500,000 or so cDNA molecules. TCRdb passed the PCR reads through MiXCR, listing each CDR3 protein once. Of about 770,000 distinct CDR3 sequences in the sample, around 45% were seen once. The origin of this receptor is a girl under 18 with multiple sclerosis. The chain couples TRBV6-1 to TRBJ1-6; 7 bases match TRBD1. Sample: blood. The CDR3 sequence: CASSQGGAVSPHNSPLHF. For the CDR3, the DNA is TGTGCCAGCAGCCAAGGGGGCGCCGTGTCGCCCCATAATTCACCCCTCCACTTT.